The 5 T cell receptor beta chains given below trace back to one sample, sequenced in a study of blood T cells in healthy people across ages. The authors ran a second PCR of roughly 7 to 11 cycles using a sample-barcoded 5' primer and a J-beta primer mix. Via MiXCR, TCRdb re-called the 5' RACE reads, giving one row per CDR3 protein. The profile shows around 520,000 distinct CDR3 sequences, about 26% of them singletons. Another study also made use of these data, one on T cells of mothers and their children.

The sequenced material came from blood. All receptors come from a boy between 2 and 10 years old in good health.

The chain couples TRBV7-7 to TRBJ1-1; weak D call: TRBD1 (5 bases). V shed 1 base and J shed 1 base, with 13 bases lying between them. Germline CDR1 SSHAT, CDR2 FNYEAQ (reference sequence). This CDR3 is 16 amino acids long. The CDR3 DNA reads as TGTGCCAGCAGCTTAGACCCGGGCCAGGGGAACACTGAAGCTTTCTTT. This gives the protein CASSLDPGQGNTEAFF.

V and J are TRBV27 and TRBJ1-2; 7 nucleotides line up with TRBD1. The V gene end was trimmed by 4 bases and the J gene end by 7 bases; junction bases not matched to a gene: 15. Germline V lookup: CDR1 MNHEY, CDR2 SMNVEV (reference sequence). The CDR3 runs to 16 residues. CDR3 loop: CASSSDRERGRSGYTF. The CDR3 nucleotides read TGTGCCAGCAGTTCCGACAGGGAAAGAGGGCGGAGTGGCTACACCTTC.

The chain recombines TRBV6-5 with TRBJ2-1; tentative D call: TRBD1 (5 bases). The CDR3 loop spans 14 amino acids. The V gene's germline CDR1 is MNHEY and CDR2 SVGAGI. Trimming pared 2 bases from V and 6 bases from J, leaving 11 bases between. The CDR3 loop reads CASSYGRQTNEQFF. CDR3 nucleotide sequence: TGTGCCAGCAGTTACGGGCGACAGACCAATGAGCAGTTCTTC.

This sequence joins TRBV11-2 and TRBJ2-5; TRBD2 matches at 9 bases. Trimming cost V 8 bases and J 2 bases; bases outside gene matches: 12. CDR1 is SGHAT, CDR2 FQNNGV, per germline. The CDR3 totals 16 residues. CDR3 region: CASLEGSGGSQETQYF. CDR3 DNA: TGTGCCAGCTTAGAGGGTAGCGGGGGATCACAAGAGACCCAGTACTTC.

This clonotype has just a few counts. This chain joins TRBV13 and TRBJ2-2; the D gene could be TRBD1 or TRBD2 (5 bases each). The CDR3 has 16 residues. V shed 5 bases and J shed 7 bases, with 20 bases lying between them. Germline V CDR1 and CDR2: PRHDT, FYEKMQ (reference sequence). The chain's CDR3 is CASSEEGRRNLGELFF. The CDR3 bases are TGTGCCAGCAGCGAAGAGGGACGTAGGAACCTCGGGGAGCTGTTTTTT.